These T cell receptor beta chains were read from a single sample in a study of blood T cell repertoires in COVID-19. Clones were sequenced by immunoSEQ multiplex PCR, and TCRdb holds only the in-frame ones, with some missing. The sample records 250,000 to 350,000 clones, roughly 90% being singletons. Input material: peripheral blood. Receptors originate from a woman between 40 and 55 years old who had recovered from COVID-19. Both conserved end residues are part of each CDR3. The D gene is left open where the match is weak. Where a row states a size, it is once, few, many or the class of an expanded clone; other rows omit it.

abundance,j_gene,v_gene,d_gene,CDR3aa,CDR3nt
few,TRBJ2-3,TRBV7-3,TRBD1,CASSPNHRGQGDTQYF,TGTGCCAGCAGCCCAAACCACAGGGGGCAGGGAGATACGCAGTATTTT
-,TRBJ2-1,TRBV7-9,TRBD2,CASSLGTSSEQFF,TGTGCCAGCAGCTTAGGGACTAGCTCGGAGCAGTTCTTC
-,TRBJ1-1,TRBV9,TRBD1,CASSVTGATEAFF,TGTGCCAGCAGCGTTACAGGGGCCACTGAAGCTTTCTTT
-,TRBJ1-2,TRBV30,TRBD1,CAWSGTGKNYGYTF,TGTGCCTGGAGTGGGACAGGAAAGAACTATGGCTACACCTTC
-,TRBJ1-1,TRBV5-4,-,CASSTSLMNTEAFF,TGTGCCAGCAGCACATCCTTAATGAACACTGAAGCTTTCTTT
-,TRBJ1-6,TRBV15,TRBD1,CATSRDRDRGNSPLHF,TGTGCCACCAGCAGGGACCGGGACAGGGGTAATTCACCCCTCCACTTT
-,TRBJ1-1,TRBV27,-,CASSPLWPGGGTEAFF,TGTGCCAGCAGTCCCCTCTGGCCGGGGGGCGGAACTGAAGCTTTCTTT
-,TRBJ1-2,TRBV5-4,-,CASSLTESFKGYGYTF,TGTGCCAGCAGCTTGACAGAGTCCTTTAAAGGCTATGGCTACACCTTC
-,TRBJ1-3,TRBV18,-,CASSPEGEFSGNTIYF,TGTGCCAGCTCACCAGAGGGGGAATTCTCTGGAAACACCATATATTTT
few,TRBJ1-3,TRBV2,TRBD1,CASTPPTGNGNTIYF,TGTGCCAGCACCCCGCCGACAGGGAACGGAAACACCATATATTTT
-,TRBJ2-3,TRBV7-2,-,CASSLDRLVQDTQYF,TGTGCCAGCAGCTTGGATCGACTAGTCCAAGATACGCAGTATTTT
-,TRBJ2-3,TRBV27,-,CASRGGNTDTQYF,TGTGCCAGCCGGGGAGGAAACACAGATACGCAGTATTTT
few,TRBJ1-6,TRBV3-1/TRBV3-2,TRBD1,CASSPSQTGTGISPLHF,TGTGCCAGCAGCCCTTCCCAGACCGGGACAGGCATTTCACCCCTCCACTTT
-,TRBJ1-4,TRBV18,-,CASSPGAGEKLFF,TGTGCCAGCTCACCGGGGGCAGGGGAAAAACTGTTTTTT
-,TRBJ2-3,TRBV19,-,CASSIGGGVDTQYF,TGTGCCAGTAGTATAGGAGGCGGGGTAGATACGCAGTATTTT
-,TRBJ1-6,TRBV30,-,CAWRIGPGGSYNSPLHF,TGTGCCTGGAGAATAGGACCGGGGGGCTCCTATAATTCACCCCTCCACTTT
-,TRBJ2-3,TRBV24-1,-,CATSDLATDTQYF,TGTGCCACCAGTGATTTAGCCACAGATACGCAGTATTTT
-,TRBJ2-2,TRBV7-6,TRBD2,CASSSGLAGVKTGELFF,TGTGCCAGCAGCTCGGGACTAGCGGGAGTTAAAACCGGGGAGCTGTTTTTT
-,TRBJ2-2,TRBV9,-,CASTGAQATGELFF,TGTGCCAGCACAGGGGCGCAGGCCACCGGGGAGCTGTTTTTT
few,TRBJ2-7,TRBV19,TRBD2,CASSKSRVTSGRIPEQYF,TGTGCCAGTAGTAAGTCTCGAGTGACTAGCGGGAGGATCCCCGAGCAGTACTTC
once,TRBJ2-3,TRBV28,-,CASSPRAVDTQYF,TGTGCCAGCAGTCCGAGGGCCGTAGATACGCAGTATTTT
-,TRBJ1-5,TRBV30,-,CAWSDGQGGDYSNQPQHF,TGTGCCTGGAGTGACGGGCAGGGCGGCGATTATAGCAATCAGCCCCAGCATTTT
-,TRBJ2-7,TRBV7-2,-,CASSLGQAGYEQYF,TGTGCCAGCAGCTTAGGACAGGCGGGCTACGAGCAGTACTTC
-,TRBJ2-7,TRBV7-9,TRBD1,CASSPPGQGGEQYF,TGTGCCAGCAGCCCCCCGGGACAGGGGGGCGAGCAGTACTTC
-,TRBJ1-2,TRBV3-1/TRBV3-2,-,CASTFQNYGYTF,TGTGCCAGCACTTTTCAGAACTATGGCTACACCTTC
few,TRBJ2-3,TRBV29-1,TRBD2,CSVAVPGLAGLTTSTDTQYF,TGCAGCGTCGCTGTCCCGGGACTAGCGGGCCTTACAACTAGCACAGATACGCAGTATTTT
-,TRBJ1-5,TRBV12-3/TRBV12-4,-,CASSLALEQPQHF,TGTGCCAGCAGTTTAGCGCTAGAACAGCCCCAGCATTTT
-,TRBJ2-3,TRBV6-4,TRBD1,CASSVGTGNTQYF,TGTGCCAGCAGTGTGGGGACAGGGAATACGCAGTATTTT
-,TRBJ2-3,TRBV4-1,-,CASSQSVSSTDTQYF,TGCGCCAGCAGCCAAAGCGTCTCTAGCACAGATACGCAGTATTTT
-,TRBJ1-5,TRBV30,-,CAWSATVSNQPQHF,TGTGCCTGGAGTGCGACAGTTAGCAATCAGCCCCAGCATTTT
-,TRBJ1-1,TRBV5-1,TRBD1,CASRSGTGGTEAFF,TGCGCCAGCAGGTCCGGGACAGGGGGCACTGAAGCTTTCTTT
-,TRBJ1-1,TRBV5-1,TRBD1,CASSNRDRDTEAFF,TGCGCCAGCAGCAACCGGGACAGGGACACTGAAGCTTTCTTT
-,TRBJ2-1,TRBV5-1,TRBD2,CASSLQAGGSYNEQFF,TGCGCCAGCAGCTTACAAGCGGGAGGGTCCTACAATGAGCAGTTCTTC
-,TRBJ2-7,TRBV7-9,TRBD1,CASSLKDRDNEQYF,TGTGCCAGCAGCTTGAAGGACAGGGACAACGAGCAGTACTTC
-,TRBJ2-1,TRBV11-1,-,CASSFVAAAYNEQFF,TGTGCCAGCAGCTTTGTGGCGGCAGCCTACAATGAGCAGTTCTTC
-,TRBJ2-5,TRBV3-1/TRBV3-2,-,CASSPAQGTQETQYF,TGTGCCAGCAGCCCTGCCCAGGGGACACAGGAGACCCAGTACTTC
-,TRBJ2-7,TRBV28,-,CARPFQVSYEQYF,TGTGCCAGACCCTTTCAGGTATCCTACGAGCAGTACTTC
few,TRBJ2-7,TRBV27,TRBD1,CASSTTPRQGKQYF,TGTGCCAGCAGTACAACACCCCGACAGGGAAAGCAGTACTTC
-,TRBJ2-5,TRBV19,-,CASSTWAGETQYF,TGTGCCAGTAGTACCTGGGCGGGAGAGACCCAGTACTTC
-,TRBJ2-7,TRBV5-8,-,CASSFRRTPPYEQYF,TGTGCCAGCAGCTTTAGGAGAACACCCCCCTACGAGCAGTACTTC
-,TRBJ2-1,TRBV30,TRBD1,CAWSKGARNEQFF,TGTGCCTGGAGTAAGGGGGCAAGGAATGAGCAGTTCTTC
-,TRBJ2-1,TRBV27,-,CASSVPGLRGNEQFF,TGTGCCAGCAGTGTGCCGGGACTGAGGGGCAATGAGCAGTTCTTC
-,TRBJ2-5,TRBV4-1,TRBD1,CASLPTTGVVTSETQYF,TGCGCCAGCCTTCCCACAACAGGGGTGGTCACCAGCGAGACCCAGTACTTC
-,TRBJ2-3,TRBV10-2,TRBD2,CASSEPTSGTGDTQYF,TGCGCCAGCAGTGAACCCACTAGCGGGACGGGAGATACGCAGTATTTT
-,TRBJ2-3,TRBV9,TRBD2,CASSVVELAGGSDTQYF,TGTGCCAGCAGCGTAGTCGAATTAGCGGGAGGATCAGATACGCAGTATTTT
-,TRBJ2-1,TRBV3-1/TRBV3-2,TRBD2,CASSLRLAGVSQFF,TGTGCCAGCAGCCTAAGACTAGCGGGAGTTTCGCAGTTCTTC
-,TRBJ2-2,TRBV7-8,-,CASSQTREWAGELFF,TGTGCCAGCAGCCAGACCCGGGAATGGGCCGGGGAGCTGTTTTTT
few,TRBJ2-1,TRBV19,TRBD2,CASSTGDSGNDEQFF,TGTGCCAGTAGTACCGGAGATAGCGGGAATGATGAGCAGTTCTTC
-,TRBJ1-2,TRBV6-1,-,CASSGPGTRAGTHGYTF,TGTGCCAGCAGTGGACCCGGGACAAGGGCCGGCACACATGGCTACACCTTC
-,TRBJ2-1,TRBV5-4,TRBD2,CASSLSGSGYNEQFF,TGTGCCAGCAGCTTGAGCGGGAGTGGGTACAATGAGCAGTTCTTC
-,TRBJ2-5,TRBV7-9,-,CASSLAGQILKETQYF,TGTGCCAGCAGCTTAGCGGGCCAGATACTTAAAGAGACCCAGTACTTC
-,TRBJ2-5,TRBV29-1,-,CSVGPGRLGEETQYF,TGCAGCGTGGGGCCAGGGAGGCTGGGGGAAGAGACCCAGTACTTC
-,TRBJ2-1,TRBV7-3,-,CASSLDSYNEQFF,TGTGCCAGCAGCCTAGACTCCTACAATGAGCAGTTCTTC
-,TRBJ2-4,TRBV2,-,CASSEALPQQGSLAVILAKNIQYF,TGTGCCAGCAGTGAAGCGCTTCCCCAACAGGGTAGTCTAGCGGTGATACTAGCCAAAAACATTCAGTACTTC